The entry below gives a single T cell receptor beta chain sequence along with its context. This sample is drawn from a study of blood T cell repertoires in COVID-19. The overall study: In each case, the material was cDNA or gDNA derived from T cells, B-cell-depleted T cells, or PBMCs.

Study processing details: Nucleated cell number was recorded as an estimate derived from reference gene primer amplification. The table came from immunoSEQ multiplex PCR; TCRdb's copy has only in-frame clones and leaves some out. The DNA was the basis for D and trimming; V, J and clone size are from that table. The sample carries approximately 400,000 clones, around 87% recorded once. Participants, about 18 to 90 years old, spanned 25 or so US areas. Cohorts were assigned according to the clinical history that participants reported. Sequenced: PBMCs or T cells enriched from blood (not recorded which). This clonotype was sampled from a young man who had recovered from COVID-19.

DNA of the CDR3: TGTGCCAGCAGCCCGACCGGGACAGGGGGTGATTATTATGGCTACACCTTC. This encodes CASSPTGTGGDYYGYTF. The genes are TRBV9 and TRBJ1-2; 11 bases match TRBD1. V gave up 4 bases and J gave up 5 bases; unmatched junction bases: 13. The germline gives CDR1 SGDLS, CDR2 YYNGEE. CDR3 length: 17 residues.